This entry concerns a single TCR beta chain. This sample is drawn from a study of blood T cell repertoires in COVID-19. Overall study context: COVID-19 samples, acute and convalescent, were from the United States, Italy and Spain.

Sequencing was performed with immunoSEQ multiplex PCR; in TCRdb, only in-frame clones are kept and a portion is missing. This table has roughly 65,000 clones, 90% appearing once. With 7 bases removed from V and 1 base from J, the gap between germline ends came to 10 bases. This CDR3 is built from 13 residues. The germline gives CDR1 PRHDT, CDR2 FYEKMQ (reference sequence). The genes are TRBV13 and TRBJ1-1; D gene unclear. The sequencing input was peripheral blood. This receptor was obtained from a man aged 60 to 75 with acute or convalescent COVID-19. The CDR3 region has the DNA TGTGCCAGCAACCTCGGTAGGAACACTGAAGCTTTCTTT. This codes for CASNLGRNTEAFF.